These 21 T cell receptor beta chains share one sample of origin, sequenced in a study of blood T cell repertoires in COVID-19. Libraries were prepared by immunoSEQ multiplex PCR; TCRdb keeps only in-frame clonotypes and omits some of them. Seen here are roughly 230,000 clones, around 81% observed once, and the top ten hold about 3.5%. The sequenced material came from PBMCs or T cells enriched from blood (not recorded which). The origin of the receptors is a man aged 50 or older who had recovered from COVID-19.

This chain uses TRBV19 with TRBJ2-1, with 7 bases identical to TRBD1. The CDR3 contains 15 residues. The V and J ends lost 6 bases and 2 bases, in that order; junction bases with no gene match: 7. CDR1 and CDR2 from the germline V gene are LNHDA and SQIVND (reference sequence). The DNA for the CDR3 is TGTGCCAGTAGGCCCCAGGGGGTCCCCTACAATGAGCAGTTCTTC. It encodes CASRPQGVPYNEQFF.

The chain uses TRBV7-9 and TRBJ2-1; no clear D gene. The CDR3 runs to 14 residues. V lost 5 bases to trimming and J lost 5 bases, with 13 bases between them. CDR1 is SEHNR and CDR2 is FQNEAQ in the germline V gene (reference sequence). The CDR3 region is CASSKVNRNNEQFF. In nucleotides, the CDR3 is TGTGCCAGCAGCAAAGTGAACAGAAACAATGAGCAGTTCTTC.

The gene calls are TRBV7-8 and TRBJ2-2, with D perhaps matching TRBD1 (5 bases). V dropped 5 bases and J dropped 5 bases, with 12 bases sitting between them. Germline V gene lookup returns CDR1 SGHVS and CDR2 FQNEAQ. This CDR3 region has 14 residues. The CDR3 region has the DNA TGTGCCAGCAGCCTAGTACAGGCGACCGGGGAGCTGTTTTTT. This sequence encodes CASSLVQATGELFF.

The chain couples TRBV7-3 to TRBJ2-1; D is uncertain. V was trimmed by 5 bases and J by 4 bases, leaving 9 bases between them. From germline, CDR1 is SGHTA and CDR2 FQGTGA. The CDR3 length is 13 residues. The CDR3: CASSLGRYNEQFF. The CDR3 DNA follows: TGTGCCAGCAGCCTCGGTCGATACAATGAGCAGTTCTTC. The variable domain in full, with the rest retrieved from reference TRBV7-3 and TRBJ2-1, is GAGVSQTPSNKVTEKGKYVELRCDPISGHTALYWYRQSLGQGPEFLIYFQGTGAADDSGLPNDRFFAVRPEGSVSTLKIQRTERGDSAVYLCASSLGRYNEQFFGPGTRLTVL.

This chain joins TRBV6-2 or TRBV6-3 and TRBJ2-3; 7 positions agree with TRBD2. V trimming: 4 bases; J trimming: 2 bases; junction bases outside the gene matches: 3. From germline, CDR1 is MNHEY and CDR2 SVGEGT. This CDR3 region has 14 residues. In DNA, the CDR3 is TGTGCCAGCAGTTTAGCGGGTTACACAGATACGCAGTATTTT. Its translation is CASSLAGYTDTQYF.

This clone was found once. The genes are TRBV11-3 and TRBJ2-1, with TRBD2 matching over 10 bases. V gave up 0 bases and J gave up 0 bases; unmatched junction bases: 11. This CDR3 has 20 amino acids. Germline V lookup: CDR1 SGHNT, CDR2 YENEEA. The CDR3, as DNA: TGTGCCAGCAGCTTAGATAGTATTGAGGCTAGCGGGAGCTCCTACAATGAGCAGTTCTTC. As protein: CASSLDSIEASGSSYNEQFF.

The chain uses TRBV6-1 and TRBJ1-5; 8 positions match TRBD1. V lost 2 bases and J lost 7; bases outside the gene matches: 7. Germline CDR1 reads MNHNS; CDR2 reads SASEGT. The CDR3 runs to 15 residues. CDR3 nucleotides: TGTGCCAGCAGTGAAAGTCAGGGGGCACGCCAGCCCCAGCATTTT. Translating it yields CASSESQGARQPQHF.

V is TRBV11-3 and J is TRBJ2-1; 14 bases match TRBD2. The V segment lost 5 bases and the J segment 9 bases; nucleotides outside the gene matches: 6. Germline V gene data show CDR1 as SGHNT and CDR2 as YENEEA. CDR3 length: 15 amino acids. This chain's CDR3 is CASSLGTSGGTEQFF. CDR3 sequence (DNA): TGTGCCAGCAGCCTAGGGACTAGCGGGGGTACTGAGCAGTTCTTC.

This clone was recorded once. The chain uses TRBV21-1 and TRBJ2-7; the D segment call TRBD2 is taken from the table without a DNA check. TRBV21-1 is described as a pseudogene. The length of the CDR3 is 17 residues. The CDR3 DNA reads TGTGCCAGCAGCGGGACTAGCGGGGGGGCCGTCGTCTACGAGCAGTACTTC. Amino acid sequence: CASSGTSGGAVVYEQYF.

This chain connects TRBV19 to TRBJ1-6; the D is unclear. The CDR3 has 12 amino acids. Germline values: CDR1 LNHDA, CDR2 SQIVND (reference sequence). Trimming removed 3 bases from V and 6 bases from J, with 3 bases in between. CDR3 coding DNA: TGTGCCAGTAGTATCTCTAATTCACCCCTCCACTTT. It codes for CASSISNSPLHF.

The chain is built from TRBV5-4 and TRBJ1-1; no firm D call. The germline gives CDR1 SGHNT, CDR2 YYREEE (reference sequence). The CDR3 loop spans 15 amino acids. V shed 1 base and J shed 0 bases, with 10 bases lying between them. This chain's CDR3 is CASSLKSGMNTEAFF. The CDR3 DNA reads as TGTGCCAGCAGCTTGAAATCGGGGATGAACACTGAAGCTTTCTTT.

In this sample, this clone turned up a few times. The rearrangement joins TRBV6-5 to TRBJ1-1; D is possibly TRBD1 (5 bases). CDR3 length: 15 residues. Trimming stripped 7 bases from V and 1 base from J, with 16 bases between. CDR1 is MNHEY and CDR2 is SVGAGI in the germline V gene. The CDR3 DNA reads as TGTGCCAGCACGATGGGCGGAACAGGGAACACTGAAGCTTTCTTT. This translates into CASTMGGTGNTEAFF.

The chain recombines TRBV14 with TRBJ2-3; 7 bases match TRBD2. V lost 3 bases to trimming and J lost 0 bases; unmatched junction nucleotides: 9. The V gene's germline CDR1 is SGHDN and CDR2 FVKESK. This CDR3 is built from 17 residues. The CDR3 here is CASSQLPSGPSTDTQYF. The CDR3 region has the DNA TGTGCCAGCAGCCAGCTACCTAGCGGTCCTAGCACAGATACGCAGTATTTT.

This clone was seen a single time. The chain recombines TRBV5-1 with TRBJ2-1; 7 nucleotides match TRBD1. Per germline, CDR1 SGHRS and CDR2 YFSETQ. There are 16 residues in the CDR3. V was pared by 4 bases and J by 1 base, with 8 bases of the junction left unmatched. This CDR3 is CASSQGGTGSYNEQFF. DNA for the CDR3: TGCGCCAGCAGCCAAGGGGGCACTGGGTCCTACAATGAGCAGTTCTTC. Full variable domain (missing parts from reference TRBV5-1 and TRBJ2-1): KAGVTQTPRYLIKTRGQQVTLSCSPISGHRSVSWYQQTPGQGLQFLFEYFSETQRNKGNFPGRFSGRQFSNSRSEMNVSTLELGDSALYLCASSQGGTGSYNEQFFGPGTRLTVL.

The chain employs TRBV11-2 and TRBJ2-3; 7 nucleotides match TRBD2. This CDR3 has 15 residues. The germline V gene has CDR1 SGHAT and CDR2 FQNNGV. Losses at the gene ends were 5 bases for V and 2 bases for J; bases not matched to a gene: 7. The CDR3 protein is CASSRTRAHTDTQYF. Here the CDR3 DNA reads TGTGCCAGCAGCCGGACTAGGGCTCACACAGATACGCAGTATTTT. Together with reference TRBV11-2 and TRBJ2-3, the CDR3 gives the full variable domain: EAGVAQSPRYKIIEKRQSVAFWCNPISGHATLYWYQQILGQGPKLLIQFQNNGVVDDSQLPKDRFSAERLKGVDSTLKIQPAKLEDSAVYLCASSRTRAHTDTQYFGPGTRLTVL.

The chain joins TRBV14 to TRBJ2-2, with 12 bases aligning to TRBD2. The V gene's germline CDR1 is SGHDN and CDR2 FVKESK. The V segment lost 3 bases and the J segment 7 bases; nucleotides outside the gene matches: 3. The CDR3 length is 15 residues. The CDR3 loop is CASSQWTSGIGELFF. For the CDR3, the DNA is TGTGCCAGCAGCCAGTGGACTAGCGGGATCGGGGAGCTGTTTTTT. Looking up the rest from reference TRBV14 and TRBJ2-2 gives the full variable domain: EAGVTQFPSHSVIEKGQTVTLRCDPISGHDNLYWYRRVMGKEIKFLLHFVKESKQDESGMPNNRFLAERTGGTYSTLKVQPAELEDSGVYFCASSQWTSGIGELFFGEGSRLTVL.

The DNA of the CDR3 is TGTGCCAGCAGCAAAGTATCCCGCAGGGGAAGCTCCTACGAGCAGTACTTC. Translation gives CASSKVSRRGSSYEQYF. This sequence joins TRBV21-1 and TRBJ2-7; the D call of TRBD1 is as the table states it, not checked on the DNA. TRBV21-1 is a pseudogene. The CDR3 is 17 amino acids.

The V gene is TRBV19, the J gene TRBJ1-5; weak D call: TRBD1 (6 bases). Per the germline V gene, CDR1 is LNHDA and CDR2 is SQIVND (reference sequence). The CDR3 covers 14 residues. V was shortened by 8 bases and J by 4 bases, with 15 bases between the two germline ends. In DNA, the CDR3 is TGTGCCAGTTCGTCGACAGGCGCTAATCAGCCCCAGCATTTT. Translated: CASSSTGANQPQHF. Based on the CDR3 plus reference TRBV19 and TRBJ1-5, the full variable domain is DGGITQSPKYLFRKEGQNVTLSCEQNLNHDAMYWYRQDPGQGLRLIYYSQIVNDFQKGDIAEGYSVSREKKESFPLTVTSAQKNPTAFYLCASSSTGANQPQHFGDGTRLSIL.

J is TRBJ2-2 and V is TRBV5-6; D ambiguous. Trimming shortened V by 1 base and J by 2 bases, and 3 bases separated the two germline ends. Looked up from germline, CDR1 is SGHDT and CDR2 is YYEEEE. The CDR3 spans 13 residues. CDR3 DNA sequence: TGTGCCAGCAGCTTGATAAACACCGGGGAGCTGTTTTTT. Translated: CASSLINTGELFF.

This chain connects TRBV5-5 to TRBJ1-1, with 7 bases matching TRBD1. Germline V gene lookup returns CDR1 SGHKS and CDR2 YYEKEE (reference sequence). This CDR3 comprises 16 residues. V lost 4 bases to trimming and J lost 0 bases; unmatched junction nucleotides: 9. The CDR3 region is CASSRRQGRVNTEAFF. The DNA of the CDR3 is TGTGCCAGCAGCCGACGACAGGGAAGAGTGAACACTGAAGCTTTCTTT. The variable domain in full, with the rest retrieved from reference TRBV5-5 and TRBJ1-1, is DAGVTQSPTHLIKTRGQQVTLRCSPISGHKSVSWYQQVLGQGPQFIFQYYEKEERGRGNFPDRFSARQFPNYSSELNVNALLLGDSALYLCASSRRQGRVNTEAFFGQGTRLTVV.

The DNA for the CDR3 is TGTGCCAGCTTCGCGATGAACACTGAAGCTTTCTTT. Encoded protein: CASFAMNTEAFF. V usage is TRBV5-5 and J usage is TRBJ1-1; D is uncertain. This CDR3 contains 12 residues. V lost 7 bases and J 0 bases, leaving 7 bases between the germline ends. Germline assignment: CDR1 SGHKS and CDR2 YYEKEE (reference sequence).